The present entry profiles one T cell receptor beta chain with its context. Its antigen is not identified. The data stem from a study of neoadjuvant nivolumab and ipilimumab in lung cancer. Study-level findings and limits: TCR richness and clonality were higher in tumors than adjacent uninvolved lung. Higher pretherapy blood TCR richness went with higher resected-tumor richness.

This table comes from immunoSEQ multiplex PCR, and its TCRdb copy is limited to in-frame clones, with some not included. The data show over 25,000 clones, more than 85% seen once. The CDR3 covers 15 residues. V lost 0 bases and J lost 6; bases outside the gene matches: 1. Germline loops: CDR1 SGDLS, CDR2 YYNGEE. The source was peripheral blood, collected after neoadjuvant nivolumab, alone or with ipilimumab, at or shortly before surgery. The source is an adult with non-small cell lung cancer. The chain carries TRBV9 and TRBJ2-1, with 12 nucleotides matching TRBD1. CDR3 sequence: CASSVAGQGANEQFF. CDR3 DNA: TGTGCCAGCAGCGTAGCGGGACAGGGGGCCAATGAGCAGTTCTTC.